Each of the 2 T cell receptor beta chains below was sequenced from the same sample in a study of early T cells in non-severe SARS-CoV-2 infection. TCRdb re-called the 5' RACE reads with MiXCR, one entry per CDR3 protein. Of tens of thousands of distinct CDR3 sequences in the sample, 14% are singletons; the top ten hold less than 5%. The starting material was whole blood, obtained at baseline. The receptors were sampled from an adult who was a healthcare worker with PCR-confirmed SARS-CoV-2 infection or an uninfected control (not recorded which).

V gene TRBV7-9 combines with J gene TRBJ2-7; 13 bases are shared with TRBD2. V shed 5 bases and J 4 bases; nucleotides not matched to a gene: 14. The CDR3 consists of 18 residues. The V gene's germline CDR1 is SEHNR and CDR2 FQNEAQ (reference sequence). CDR3 in DNA: TGTGCCAGCAGCCGATCCGGGACTAGCGGGATGAATACATACGAGCAGTACTTC. Translated: CASSRSGTSGMNTYEQYF.

This clonotype has ten or more counts. The chain has TRBV13 and TRBJ2-7; D might be TRBD1 or TRBD2, each matching 5 bases. The V gene's germline CDR1 is PRHDT and CDR2 FYEKMQ (reference sequence). The CDR3 totals 14 residues. Trimming took 5 bases from V and 4 from J, leaving 15 bases between them. The CDR3 bases are TGTGCCAGCAGCCGCACGGGACGACCGTACGAGCAGTACTTC. Residues: CASSRTGRPYEQYF.